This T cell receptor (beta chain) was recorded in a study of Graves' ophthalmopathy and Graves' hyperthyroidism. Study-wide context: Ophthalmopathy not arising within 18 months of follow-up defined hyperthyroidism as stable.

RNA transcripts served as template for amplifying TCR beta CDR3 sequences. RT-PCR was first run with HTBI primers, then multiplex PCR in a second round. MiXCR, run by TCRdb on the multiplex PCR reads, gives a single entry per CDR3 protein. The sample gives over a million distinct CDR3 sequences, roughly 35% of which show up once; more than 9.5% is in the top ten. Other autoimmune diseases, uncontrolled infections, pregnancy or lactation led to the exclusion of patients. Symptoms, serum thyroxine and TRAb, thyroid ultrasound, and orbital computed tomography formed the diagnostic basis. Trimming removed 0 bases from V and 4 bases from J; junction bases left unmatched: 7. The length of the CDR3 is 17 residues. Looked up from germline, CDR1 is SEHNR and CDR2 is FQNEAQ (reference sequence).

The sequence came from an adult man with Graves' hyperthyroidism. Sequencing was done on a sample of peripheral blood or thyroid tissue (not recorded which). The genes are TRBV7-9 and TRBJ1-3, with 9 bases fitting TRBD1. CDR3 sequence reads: CASSLAYRGPRGNTIYF. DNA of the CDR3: TGTGCCAGCAGCTTAGCTTACAGGGGGCCACGCGGAAACACCATATATTTT.